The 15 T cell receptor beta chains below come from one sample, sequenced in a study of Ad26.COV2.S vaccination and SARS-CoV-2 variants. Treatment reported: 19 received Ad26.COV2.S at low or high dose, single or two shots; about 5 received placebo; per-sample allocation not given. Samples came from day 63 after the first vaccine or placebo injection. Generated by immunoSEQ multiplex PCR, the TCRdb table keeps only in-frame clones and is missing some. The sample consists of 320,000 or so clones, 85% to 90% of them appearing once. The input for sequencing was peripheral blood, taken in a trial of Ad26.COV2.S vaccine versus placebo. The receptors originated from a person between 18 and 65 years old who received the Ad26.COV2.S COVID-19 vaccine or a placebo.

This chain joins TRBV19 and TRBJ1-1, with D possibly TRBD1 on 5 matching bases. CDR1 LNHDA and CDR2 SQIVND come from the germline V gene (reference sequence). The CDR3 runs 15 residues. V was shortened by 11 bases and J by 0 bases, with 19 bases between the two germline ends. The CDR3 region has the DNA TGTGCCTCAAAACCTCTTGGGACGGTGAACACTGAAGCTTTCTTT. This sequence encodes CASKPLGTVNTEAFF.

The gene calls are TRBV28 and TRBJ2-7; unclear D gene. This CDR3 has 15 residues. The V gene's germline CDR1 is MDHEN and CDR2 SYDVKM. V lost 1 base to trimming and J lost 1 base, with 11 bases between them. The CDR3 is CASSLFASRSYEQYV. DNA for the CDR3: TGTGCCAGCAGTTTATTTGCGTCCCGTTCCTACGAGCAGTACGTC.

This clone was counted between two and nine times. The DNA for the CDR3 is TGTGCTAGTGGTTTATCGGGGCAGCCCCAGCATTTT. As protein: CASGLSGQPQHF. The chain uses TRBV12-5 and TRBJ1-5, with D uncertain. The germline V and J ends were trimmed by 3 bases and 7 bases, with 7 bases remaining between them. The CDR3 loop spans 12 amino acids. Germline V lookup: CDR1 LGHNT, CDR2 FRNRAP. The full variable domain, rest sourced from reference TRBV12-5 and TRBJ1-5, is DARVTQTPRHKVTEMGQEVTMRCQPILGHNTVFWYRQTMMQGLELLAYFRNRAPLDDSGMPKDRFSAEMPDATLATLKIQPSEPRDSAVYFCASGLSGQPQHFGDGTRLSIL.

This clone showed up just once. The CDR3 coding sequence is TGTGCCAGCAGCGTGGACAGCTACAATGAGCAGTTCTTC. This encodes CASSVDSYNEQFF. This chain connects TRBV5-4 to TRBJ2-1, with D possibly TRBD1 on 6 matching bases. This CDR3 has 13 residues. V was shortened by 4 bases and J by 3 bases, with 8 bases between the two germline ends. The germline V gene has CDR1 SGHNT and CDR2 YYREEE (reference sequence).

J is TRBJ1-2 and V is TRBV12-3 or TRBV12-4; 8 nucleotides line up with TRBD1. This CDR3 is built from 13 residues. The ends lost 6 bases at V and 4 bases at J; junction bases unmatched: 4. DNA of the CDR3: TGTGCCAGCAGACCAGACAGGGGCTATGGCTACACCTTC. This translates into CASRPDRGYGYTF.

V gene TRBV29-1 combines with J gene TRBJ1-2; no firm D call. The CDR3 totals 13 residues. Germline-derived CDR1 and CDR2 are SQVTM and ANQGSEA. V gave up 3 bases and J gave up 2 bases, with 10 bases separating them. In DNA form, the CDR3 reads TGCAGCGTTGAGCGCCTTAACAACTATGGCTACACCTTC. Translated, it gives CSVERLNNYGYTF.

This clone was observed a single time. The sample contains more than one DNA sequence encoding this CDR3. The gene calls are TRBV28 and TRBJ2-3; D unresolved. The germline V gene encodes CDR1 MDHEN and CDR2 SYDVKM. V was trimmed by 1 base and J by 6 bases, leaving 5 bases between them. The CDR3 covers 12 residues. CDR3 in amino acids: CASSLLGDTQYF. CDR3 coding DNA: TGTGCCAGCAGTTTATTGGGGGATACGCAGTATTTT.

This chain's CDR3 is CASRSLFPYEQYV. The CDR3 coding sequence is TGTGCCAGCAGGTCCCTCTTTCCCTACGAGCAGTACGTC. The rearrangement links TRBV2 to TRBJ2-7, with D uncertain. Germline V gene sequence: CDR1 SNHLY, CDR2 FYNNEI. The CDR3 sequence is 13 residues long. Deletions cut 6 bases from V and 2 bases from J, with 11 bases between.

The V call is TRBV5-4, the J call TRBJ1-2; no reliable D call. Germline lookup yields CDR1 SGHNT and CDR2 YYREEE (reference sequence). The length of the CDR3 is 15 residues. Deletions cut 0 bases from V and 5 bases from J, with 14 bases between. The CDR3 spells CASSLAGRVEYGYTF. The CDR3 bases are TGTGCCAGCAGCTTGGCGGGAAGGGTTGAGTATGGCTACACCTTC.

CDR3 nucleotide sequence: TGTGCCAGCAGCCAAACCCGGACAGGGATCCTACTTGCAGGGGATTCACCCCTCCACTTT. This translates into CASSQTRTGILLAGDSPLHF. The J gene is TRBJ1-6, the V gene TRBV6-2 or TRBV6-3; 8 bases agree with TRBD1. V shed 6 bases and J 8 bases; nucleotides not matched to a gene: 24. The length of the CDR3 is 20 residues. CDR1 and CDR2 from the germline V gene are MNHEY and SVGEGT.

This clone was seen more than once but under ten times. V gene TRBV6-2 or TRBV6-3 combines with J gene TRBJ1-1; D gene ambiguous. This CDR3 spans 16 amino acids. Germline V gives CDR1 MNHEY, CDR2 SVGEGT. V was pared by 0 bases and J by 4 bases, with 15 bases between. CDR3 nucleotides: TGTGCCAGCAGTTACTCGAACTGGTGGGGAGGCACTGAAGCTTTCTTT. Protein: CASSYSNWWGGTEAFF.

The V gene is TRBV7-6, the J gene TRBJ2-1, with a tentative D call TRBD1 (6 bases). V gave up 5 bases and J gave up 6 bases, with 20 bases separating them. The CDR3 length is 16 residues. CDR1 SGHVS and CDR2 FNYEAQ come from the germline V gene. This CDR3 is CASSEILMEGGNEQFF. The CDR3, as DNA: TGTGCCAGCAGCGAGATACTAATGGAAGGGGGCAATGAGCAGTTCTTC.

The chain's CDR3 is CATSRDRATGYTF. DNA of the CDR3: TGTGCCACCAGCAGAGATCGGGCCACCGGCTACACCTTC. V usage is TRBV15 and J usage is TRBJ1-2; D gene unclear. CDR3 length: 13 amino acids. CDR1 is LNHNV, CDR2 YYDKDF, per germline (reference sequence). The ends were cut back, 0 bases at V and 8 bases at J, with 10 bases in the middle.

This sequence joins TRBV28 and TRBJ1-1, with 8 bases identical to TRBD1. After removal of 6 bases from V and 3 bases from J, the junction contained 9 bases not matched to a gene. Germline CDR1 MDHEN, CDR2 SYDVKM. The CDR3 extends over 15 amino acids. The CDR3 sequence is CASREQGGWDTEAFF. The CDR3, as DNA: TGTGCCAGCAGAGAACAGGGGGGATGGGACACTGAAGCTTTCTTT.

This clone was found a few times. The CDR3 loop reads CASRETVSNQPQHF. In nucleotides, the CDR3 is TGTGCCAGCAGGGAGACGGTTAGCAATCAGCCCCAGCATTTT. The chain joins TRBV6-5 to TRBJ1-5; unclear D gene. V lost 6 bases and J 0 bases, leaving 9 bases between the germline ends. Germline V gene data show CDR1 as MNHEY and CDR2 as SVGAGI. The CDR3 has 14 residues.